A single sample is the source of the 29 T cell receptor beta chains below, sequenced in a study of vaccination effects on CD4 cells after COVID-19. TCRdb's table, derived via immunoSEQ multiplex PCR, lists solely in-frame clones and lacks some. Among over 20,000 clones listed, roughly 73% were seen once. Antigen-specific CD4+ T cells were first expanded with viral peptide pools by the ViraFEST assay and only then sequenced. CD4+ T cell isolation took place after approximately ten days of culture. These receptors are not linked to any known antigen. The sample in question was CD4+ T cells from PBMCs cultured with HCoV-229E spike peptides, obtained before COVID-19 vaccination. The source of these receptors is a human donor who received a COVID-19 vaccine.

This clone was picked up a small number of times. The V and J genes are TRBV20-1 and TRBJ2-1; D remains unclear. The CDR3 sequence is 11 residues long. The germline V and J ends were trimmed by 7 bases and 5 bases, with 9 bases remaining between them. Germline CDR1 reads DFQATT; CDR2 reads SNEGSKA (reference sequence). CDR3 in amino acids: CSVTSNNEQFF. The CDR3 nucleotides read TGCAGTGTAACCAGTAACAATGAGCAGTTCTTC.

The J gene is TRBJ2-2, the V gene TRBV3-1 (or the pseudogene TRBV3-2); TRBD2 matches at 15 bases. V shed 4 bases and J 6 bases; nucleotides not matched to a gene: 6. Germline lookup yields CDR1 LGHDT and CDR2 YNNKEL (reference sequence). The CDR3 consists of 17 residues. The CDR3 region is CASSLGLAGGPAGELFF. The CDR3 region has the DNA TGTGCCAGCAGCCTAGGACTAGCGGGGGGGCCCGCCGGGGAGCTGTTTTTT.

The chain employs TRBV19 and TRBJ2-5; D is undetermined. Germline V lookup: CDR1 LNHDA, CDR2 SQIVND (reference sequence). This CDR3 comprises 15 residues. The V end lost 5 bases, the J end lost 7 bases, and 20 bases lay between the germline ends. This CDR3 is CASSSTGGSSVTQYF. In nucleotides, the CDR3 is TGTGCCAGTAGTTCGACGGGCGGATCGTCAGTGACCCAGTACTTC.

The chain couples TRBV5-1 to TRBJ2-7; a weak D match, TRBD2 (5 bases). The CDR3 spans 14 residues. Germline lookup yields CDR1 SGHRS and CDR2 YFSETQ. V was pared by 0 bases and J by 7 bases, with 14 bases between. In DNA, the CDR3 is TGCGCCAGCAGCTTGGCCGAATTAGCGCGGGAGCAGTACTTC. Protein sequence: CASSLAELAREQYF. Filled out from reference TRBV5-1 and TRBJ2-7, the complete variable domain reads KAGVTQTPRYLIKTRGQQVTLSCSPISGHRSVSWYQQTPGQGLQFLFEYFSETQRNKGNFPGRFSGRQFSNSRSEMNVSTLELGDSALYLCASSLAELAREQYFGPGTRLTVT.

The chain combines TRBV7-9 with TRBJ2-3, with D possibly being TRBD2 (5 bases). The germline V gene has CDR1 SEHNR and CDR2 FQNEAQ (reference sequence). The CDR3 has 14 amino acids. V was shortened by 11 bases and J by 2 bases, with 17 bases between the two germline ends. CDR3 bases: TGTGCCTCTTCCCCTGACTATCTCACAGATACGCAGTATTTT. Protein sequence: CASSPDYLTDTQYF.

The V gene is TRBV4-1, the J gene TRBJ1-5; D gene ambiguous. From germline, CDR1 is MGHRA and CDR2 YSYEKL. This CDR3 spans 15 amino acids. Trimming took off 4 bases at V and 3 bases at J, with 13 bases between the two ends. Here the CDR3 reads CASSLLGLYNQPQHF. DNA of the CDR3: TGCGCCAGCAGCCTCCTAGGGTTGTACAATCAGCCCCAGCATTTT.

In DNA form, the CDR3 reads TGCAGCGTTGAGCAACAGGGGGGAAAGGCTTTCTTT. This translates into CSVEQQGGKAFF. This chain connects TRBV29-1 to TRBJ1-1, with 8 nucleotides matching TRBD1. V lost 3 bases, J lost 11 bases, and 8 bases stayed unmatched. This CDR3 is 12 amino acids long. Germline V gives CDR1 SQVTM, CDR2 ANQGSEA. The full variable domain, in which reference TRBV29-1 and TRBJ1-1 provide the parts outside the CDR3, is SAVISQKPSRDICQRGTSLTIQCQVDSQVTMMFWYRQQPGQSLTLIATANQGSEATYESGFVIDKFPISRPNLTFSTLTVSNMSPEDSSIYLCSVEQQGGKAFFGQGTRLTVV.

The gene calls are TRBV7-9 and TRBJ1-2, with D hard to call. The CDR3 length is 14 residues. V was pared by 2 bases and J by 2 bases, with 9 bases between. CDR1 is SEHNR and CDR2 is FQNEAQ in the germline V gene (reference sequence). The CDR3 DNA is TGTGCCAGCAGCTTACCAGTAGAAAACTATGGCTACACCTTC. This codes for CASSLPVENYGYTF.

The V and J genes are TRBV4-2 and TRBJ2-1; unclear D gene. The V gene's germline CDR1 is LGHNA and CDR2 YNFKEQ. The CDR3 consists of 12 residues. V dropped 0 bases and J dropped 7 bases, with 4 bases sitting between them. CDR3 coding DNA: TGTGCCAGCAGCCAAGATCGAAATGAGCAGTTCTTC. Translated, it gives CASSQDRNEQFF.

The V and J genes are TRBV19 and TRBJ2-3; no reliable D call. Deletions cut 8 bases from V and 8 bases from J, with 23 bases between. Looked up from germline, CDR1 is LNHDA and CDR2 is SQIVND (reference sequence). This CDR3 has 15 residues. CDR3 protein: CASSPPRRAGVTQYF. The CDR3 DNA reads as TGTGCCAGTTCCCCTCCGCGACGGGCAGGTGTTACGCAGTATTTT.

V gene TRBV5-1 combines with J gene TRBJ2-1; a possible D gene is TRBD1 (5 bases). Germline CDR1 reads SGHRS; CDR2 reads YFSETQ. Between the trimmed V and J ends, which lost 1 base and 6 bases, there was a span of 14 bases. The CDR3 has 15 amino acids. Here the CDR3 DNA reads TGCGCCAGCAGCTTGTCAATTACCCAGGGCAATGAGCAGTTCTTC. Its protein is CASSLSITQGNEQFF.

This clone is deemed medium-sized. This sequence joins TRBV2 and TRBJ2-2, with a weak D call TRBD2 (5 bases). Germline lookup yields CDR1 SNHLY and CDR2 FYNNEI. V was clipped by 5 bases and J by 7 bases, with 17 bases between them. The CDR3 runs 15 residues. The CDR3 is CASSLGSTGNGELFF. In DNA, the CDR3 is TGTGCCAGCAGTTTGGGCTCCACGGGGAACGGGGAGCTGTTTTTT.

The chain is built from TRBV2 and TRBJ2-1; 7 nucleotides match TRBD1. Germline loops: CDR1 SNHLY, CDR2 FYNNEI. The CDR3 sequence is 16 residues long. J gave up 0 bases and V 8 bases, and 10 bases lay outside the gene matches. The CDR3 sequence: CASGDYRGTSYNEQFF. The CDR3 region has the DNA TGTGCCAGCGGCGACTACAGGGGTACCTCCTACAATGAGCAGTTCTTC.

The chain combines TRBV6-4 with TRBJ1-6; D is uncertain. This CDR3 region has 13 residues. Trimming took off 2 bases at V and 9 bases at J, with 8 bases between the two ends. Germline V gives CDR1 MRHNA, CDR2 SNTAGT. The CDR3 nucleotides read TGTGCCAGCAGTGACGTCTTTGGTTCACCCCTCCACTTT. Protein sequence: CASSDVFGSPLHF.

The CDR3 DNA follows: TGCGCCAGCAGCTTGGGGGCAGGGGGAATCTACGAGCAGTACTTC. Encoded protein: CASSLGAGGIYEQYF. V gene TRBV5-1 combines with J gene TRBJ2-7; TRBD1 agrees at 7 bases. After removal of 0 bases from V and 3 bases from J, the junction contained 6 bases not matched to a gene. Germline loops: CDR1 SGHRS, CDR2 YFSETQ. The CDR3 totals 15 residues.

This clone was counted between two and nine times. The chain recombines TRBV4-1 with TRBJ1-6, with 8 bases aligning to TRBD1. The CDR3 is 14 residues long. The V gene's germline CDR1 is MGHRA and CDR2 YSYEKL. V dropped 1 base and J dropped 8; count of bases not matched to a gene: 1. CDR3 nucleotide sequence: TGCGCCAGCAGCCAAGTGGACAGGGATTCACCCCTCCACTTT. Its protein is CASSQVDRDSPLHF.

The V gene is TRBV6-2 or TRBV6-3, the J gene TRBJ2-1, with D uncertain. The CDR3 is made up of 13 amino acids. Germline V gives CDR1 MNHEY, CDR2 SVGEGT. V gave up 5 bases and J gave up 13 bases, with 18 bases separating them. The CDR3 region has the DNA TGTGCCAGCAGTCAGCCTCCTAGTAATTTTCAGTTCTTC. Translation: CASSQPPSNFQFF.

This clone has more than one count but fewer than ten. The chain combines TRBV19 with TRBJ1-5; D uncertain. Germline-derived CDR1 and CDR2 are LNHDA and SQIVND (reference sequence). This CDR3 is built from 14 residues. Deletions cut 5 bases from V and 5 bases from J, with 13 bases between. The CDR3 sequence: CASSGGVNYQPQHF. CDR3 DNA: TGTGCCAGTAGTGGTGGGGTTAACTATCAGCCCCAGCATTTT.

The chain joins TRBV12-2 to TRBJ1-1; TRBD1 is the table's D call, not checked against the DNA. TRBV12-2 is a recognized pseudogene. CDR3 length: 13 residues. The CDR3 protein is CARGHLMNTEAFF. CDR3 coding DNA: TGTGCAAGGGGCCACCTGATGAACACTGAAGCTTTCTTT.

The rearrangement uses TRBV3-1 (or the pseudogene TRBV3-2) and TRBJ2-6, with D tentatively TRBD2 (6 bases). CDR1 LGHDT and CDR2 YNNKEL come from the germline V gene (reference sequence). This CDR3 region has 16 residues. Trimming removed 6 bases at V and 0 bases at J, with 12 bases between. CDR3 nucleotide sequence: TGTGCCAGCAGTCTTCGGCGGGACTCTGGGGCCAACGTCCTGACTTTC. Its translation is CASSLRRDSGANVLTF.

This clone was observed a few times. The chain has TRBV19 and TRBJ1-2; D unclear. From germline, CDR1 is LNHDA and CDR2 SQIVND (reference sequence). Trimming stripped 5 bases from V and 4 bases from J, with 8 bases between. CDR3 length: 12 residues. In nucleotides, the CDR3 is TGTGCCAGTAGTTCAGGCGGCTATGGCTACACCTTC. It is translated as CASSSGGYGYTF.

The V and J genes are TRBV9 and TRBJ1-2, with no clear D. CDR1 SGDLS and CDR2 YYNGEE come from the germline V gene. V shed 0 bases and J shed 4 bases, with 7 bases lying between them. CDR3 length equals 13 residues. The CDR3 DNA follows: TGTGCCAGCAGCGTAGGGGAGAGCTATGGCTACACCTTC. It yields the protein CASSVGESYGYTF.

J is TRBJ2-5 and V is TRBV5-1; 11 bases match TRBD1. The germline CDR1 and CDR2 sequences are SGHRS and YFSETQ. This CDR3 is built from 15 residues. Trimming cost V 0 bases and J 3 bases; bases outside gene matches: 1. For the CDR3, the DNA is TGCGCCAGCAGCTTGGCGGGACAGGGGGAAGAGACCCAGTACTTC. Its translation: CASSLAGQGEETQYF.

The V gene is TRBV7-2, the J gene TRBJ2-5; tentatively, D is TRBD2 (6 bases). From germline, CDR1 is SGHTA and CDR2 FQGNSA. The germline V and J ends were trimmed by 1 base and 5 bases, with 14 bases remaining between them. The CDR3 consists of 15 residues. CDR3 bases: TGTGCCAGCAGCTTAGGAGGCTTGCGGGGTGAGACCCAGTACTTC. This sequence encodes CASSLGGLRGETQYF.

This rearrangement joins TRBV5-4 to TRBJ2-7; no clear D. V was clipped by 4 bases and J by 1 base, with 12 bases between them. Germline V gene lookup returns CDR1 SGHNT and CDR2 YYREEE (reference sequence). The CDR3 runs 14 residues. The CDR3 here is CASSPASSSYEQYF. The CDR3 bases are TGTGCCAGCAGCCCCGCATCGTCGTCCTACGAGCAGTACTTC.

The gene calls are TRBV5-4 and TRBJ2-3; 13 bases agree with TRBD2. The trim removed 4 bases at V and 2 bases at J, leaving 7 bases unmatched. Germline V gives CDR1 SGHNT, CDR2 YYREEE (reference sequence). This CDR3 comprises 17 residues. The CDR3 nucleotides are TGTGCCAGCAGCATACCGGGACTAGCGGGGCCCACAGATACGCAGTATTTT. Translating it yields CASSIPGLAGPTDTQYF.

In its sample, this clone was seen a few times. J is TRBJ2-3 and V is TRBV6-4; D uncertain. The length of the CDR3 is 14 residues. Trimming took 0 bases from V and 4 from J, leaving 8 bases between them. The V gene's germline CDR1 is MRHNA and CDR2 SNTAGT. This chain's CDR3 is CASSDSIGADTQYF. CDR3 nucleotides: TGTGCCAGCAGTGACTCGATCGGCGCAGATACGCAGTATTTT.

The rearrangement links TRBV4-1 to TRBJ1-2; D is unresolved. The CDR3 spans 13 residues. V was clipped by 0 bases and J by 7 bases, with 9 bases between them. Germline assignment: CDR1 MGHRA and CDR2 YSYEKL. The CDR3 loop is CASSQDTGVGYTF. CDR3 coding DNA: TGCGCCAGCAGCCAAGATACCGGGGTTGGCTACACCTTC.

V usage is TRBV5-4 and J usage is TRBJ2-5, with D possibly matching TRBD2 (5 bases). With 1 base removed from V and 5 bases from J, the gap between germline ends came to 9 bases. From germline, CDR1 is SGHNT and CDR2 YYREEE (reference sequence). This CDR3 spans 13 amino acids. The CDR3 DNA follows: TGTGCCAGCAGCTTGCTAGCCGGGGAGACCCAGTACTTC. It specifies CASSLLAGETQYF.